The sequence of this TCR beta chain was determined in a study of neurological immune-mediated disorders. Study conclusions and caveats: None of the CDR3 amino acid sequences in expanded clones turned up in more than one subject, which points to private repertoires in all groups.

TCRdb recomputed calls from the 5' RACE reads with MiXCR, one row per CDR3 protein. This table has some 87,000 distinct CDR3 sequences, roughly 13% appearing once. As for time point: longitudinal time-point 2. For the unsorted libraries, 2 million PBMCs stored at -80 C served as input. Many counts were recorded for this clonotype. Its target is unknown. The receptor was derived from a female donor with HTLV-1-associated myelopathy (HAM/TSP). Sample: PBMCs.

The CDR3 DNA follows: TGTGCCACTTCTCGGAGGCCCTACTTCAATGAGCAGTTCTTC. Translated: CATSRRPYFNEQFF. This chain links TRBV24-1 with TRBJ2-1, with D tentatively TRBD2 (5 bases). The germline V and J ends were trimmed by 10 bases and 6 bases, with 18 bases remaining between them. The CDR3 loop spans 14 amino acids. The germline CDR1 and CDR2 sequences are KGHDR and SFDVKD.